This T cell receptor beta chain was profiled in a study of T-cell memory formation after mild COVID-19. Findings and limits, study-wide: Pre-infection memory carried some responding clones, suggesting that cross-reactive memory joined. CM and EM subsets held most contracting CD4+ clones; EMRA held CD8+ ones. Nothing confirmed that second-wave clones peaking on day 37 were specific for SARS-CoV-2.

There are 15 residues in the CDR3. CDR1 is LNHNV and CDR2 is YYDKDF in the germline V gene (reference sequence). The germline V and J ends were trimmed by 3 bases and 0 bases, with 11 bases remaining between them. 5'RACE, which relied on constant-segment primers, yielded TCR alpha and TCR beta cDNA libraries carrying sample barcodes and UMIs. In TCRdb, the 5' RACE reads were re-called with MiXCR into one record per CDR3 protein. Among about 240,000 distinct CDR3 sequences listed, roughly a tenth were seen once. With respect to this clonotype: Its matching antigen is unknown.

The rearrangement joins TRBV15 to TRBJ1-1; tentative D call: TRBD1 (6 bases). The specimen sequenced was PBMCs or a T cell subset sorted from them (not recorded which). The TCR originated in a man aged 18 to 29 who had mild COVID-19 (a few samples of this study predate the infection). Cell type and time point are not known. This chain's CDR3 is CATSRAQGMNTEAFF. In DNA form, the CDR3 reads TGTGCCACCAGCAGGGCGCAGGGGATGAACACTGAAGCTTTCTTT.